This T cell receptor (beta chain) was documented in a study of blood T cell repertoires in COVID-19. Trimming pared 6 bases from V and 5 bases from J, leaving 13 bases between. The CDR3 is 13 residues long. Measured with immunoSEQ multiplex PCR; TCRdb has only the in-frame clones, and not every one. The table includes roughly 150,000 clones, around 82% detected once. The V gene is TRBV12-3 or TRBV12-4, the J gene TRBJ2-5; D perhaps matches TRBD2 (5 bases). The sequencing input was peripheral blood. The clonotype was recovered from a woman at least 80 years old with active or convalescent COVID-19. The CDR3 region has the DNA TGTGCCAGCAGCCAGAACCGAGGGGAGACCCAGTACTTC. This encodes CASSQNRGETQYF.